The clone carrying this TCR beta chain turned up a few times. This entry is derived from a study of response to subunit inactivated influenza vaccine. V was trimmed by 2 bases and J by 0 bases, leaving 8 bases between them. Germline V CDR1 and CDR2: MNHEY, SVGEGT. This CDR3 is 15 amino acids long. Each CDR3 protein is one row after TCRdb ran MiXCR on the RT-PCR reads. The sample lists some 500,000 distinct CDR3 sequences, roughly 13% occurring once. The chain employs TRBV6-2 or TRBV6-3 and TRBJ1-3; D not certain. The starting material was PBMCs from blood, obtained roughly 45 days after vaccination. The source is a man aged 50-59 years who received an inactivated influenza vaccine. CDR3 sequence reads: CASSYEPSSGNTIYF. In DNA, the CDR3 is TGTGCCAGCAGTTACGAGCCCAGCTCTGGAAACACCATATATTTT.